Here is one T cell receptor beta chain with its context. What it binds is not known. Trimming stripped 8 bases from V and 8 bases from J, with 12 bases between. This CDR3 has 12 amino acids. CDR1 and CDR2 (germline): MNHEY, SMNVEV (reference sequence). This sample was taken from a study of T-cell memory formation after mild COVID-19. Overall study results and limits: Some SARS-CoV-2-responding clones were already detected in memory before infection.

TCRdb recomputed calls from the 5' RACE reads with MiXCR, one row per CDR3 protein. The sample yields 400,000 to 500,000 distinct CDR3 sequences, around 17% seen once. The clonotype originates from a man aged 18 to 30 who had mild COVID-19 (a few samples of this study predate the infection). Cell type and time point are not known. The V gene is TRBV27, the J gene TRBJ1-4; no clear D gene. Source material: PBMCs or a T cell subset sorted from them (not recorded which). The CDR3 here is CASGLIGEKLFF. In DNA, the CDR3 is TGTGCCAGCGGTCTAATAGGAGAAAAACTGTTTTTT.